This T cell receptor (beta chain) derives from a study of blood T cell repertoires in COVID-19 (TCRdb year 2020). Regarding the complete study: Samples from collaborators originated in the United States, Italy and Spain and spanned both the acute and convalescent phases of COVID-19. A freely available public database, intended as a resource for researchers studying the immune response to SARS-CoV-2, is where the repertoires were released. Where HLA class I and class II types were available, the types were taken from metadata supplied by the sample provider, not from assay-based typing. The material from the prospective study consisted of cDNA or gDNA derived from T cells, B-cell-depleted T cells, or PBMCs. Nearly every sample came with metadata listing a de-identified subject ID, COVID-19 status, age in years and sex. The dataset comprised deeply sampled blood TCRbeta repertoires from subjects exposed to, actively infected with, or recovered from COVID-19. Samples came from the ongoing ImmuneRACE study (first 160 participants) plus 1,254 subjects from 6 global collaborators. What the authors observed across the whole study: The quantity of clinical and demographic metadata differed by source and by participant and was supplied without curation.

In the case of this clone: Its antigen has not been determined. Qualities for individual bases were not recorded, and no much larger clone is one base off.

Whole blood was collected in K2EDTA tubes by collaborating institutions according to the institutions' own protocols. For TCRbeta analysis, collaborators shipped samples as frozen whole blood, isolated PBMCs, or DNA extracted from either of those sample types. TCRbeta CDR3 regions were amplified from genomic DNA by means of the immunoSEQ Assay, a bias-controlled multiplex PCR. The authors' analysis ran thus. The number of nucleated cells in each sample was estimated by amplification of reference gene primers within the assay. To quantify the absolute abundance of each unique TCRbeta CDR3 rearrangement, sequence reads were collapsed and filtered. For each sample, productive Simpson clonality was calculated as the square root of Simpson's diversity index over productive rearrangements. TCRdb holds this immuneACCESS table with in-frame rearrangements only. Some clones are missing; in checked studies, unresolved V genes explain under half, and the rest has no known cause. V, J and clone size were drawn from that table, and D and trimming were deduced from the DNA. Within this sample are some 80,000 clones, with 70% to 90% of them counted one time only. The biggest ten clones account for 4% to 6% of the sample.

Sample: peripheral blood. The clonotype was recovered from a woman of 80 years or more with active or convalescent COVID-19.

The bases are TGCAGTGCTGCCCGGGACTACGAGCAGTACTTC. Translated, this gives CSAARDYEQYF. Recombination connected TRBV20-1 to TRBJ2-7; TRBD2 is a weak D gene call, 5 bases matching. Reading the germline V gene (reference sequence) gives CDR1 DFQATT and CDR2 SNEGSKA. V loses 5 bases of germline sequence and J loses 3 bases, and the interval between the two ends is 8 bases. The CDR3, from cysteine to phenylalanine, totals 11 residues. Just the 33-base CDR3 DNA is kept, in frame starting at base 1.